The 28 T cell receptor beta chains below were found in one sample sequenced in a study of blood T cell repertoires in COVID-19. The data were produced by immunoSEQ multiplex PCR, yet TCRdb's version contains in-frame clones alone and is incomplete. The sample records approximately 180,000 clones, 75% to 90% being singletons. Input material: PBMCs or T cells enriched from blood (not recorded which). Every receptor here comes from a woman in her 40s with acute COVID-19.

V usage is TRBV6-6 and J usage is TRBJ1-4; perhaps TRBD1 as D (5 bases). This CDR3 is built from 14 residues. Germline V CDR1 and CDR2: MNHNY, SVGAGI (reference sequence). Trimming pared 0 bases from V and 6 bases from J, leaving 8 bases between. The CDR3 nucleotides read TGTGCCAGCAGTTACTCGGGGGGGGATGAAAAACTGTTTTTT. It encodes CASSYSGGDEKLFF.

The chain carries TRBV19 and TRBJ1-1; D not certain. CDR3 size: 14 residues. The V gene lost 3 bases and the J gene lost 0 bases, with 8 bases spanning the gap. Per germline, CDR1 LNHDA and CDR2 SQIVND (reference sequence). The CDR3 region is CASSMAVMNTEAFF. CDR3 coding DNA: TGTGCCAGTAGTATGGCAGTTATGAACACTGAAGCTTTCTTT.

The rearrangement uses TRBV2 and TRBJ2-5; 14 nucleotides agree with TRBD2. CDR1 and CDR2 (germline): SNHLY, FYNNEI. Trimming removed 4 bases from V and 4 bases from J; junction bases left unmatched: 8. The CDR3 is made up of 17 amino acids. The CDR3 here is CASSGTSGRWRGETQYF. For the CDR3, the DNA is TGTGCCAGCAGTGGGACTAGCGGGAGGTGGCGAGGAGAGACCCAGTACTTC.

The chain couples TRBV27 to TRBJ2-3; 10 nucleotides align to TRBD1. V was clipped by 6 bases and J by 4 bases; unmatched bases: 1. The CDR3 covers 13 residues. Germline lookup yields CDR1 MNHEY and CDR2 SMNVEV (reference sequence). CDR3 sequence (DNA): TGTGCCAGCAGGACAGGGGGCGCAGATACGCAGTATTTT. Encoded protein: CASRTGGADTQYF.

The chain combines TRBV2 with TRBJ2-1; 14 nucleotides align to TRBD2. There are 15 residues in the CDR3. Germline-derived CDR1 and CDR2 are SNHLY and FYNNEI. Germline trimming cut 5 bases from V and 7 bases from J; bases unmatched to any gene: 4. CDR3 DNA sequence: TGTGCCAGCAGTCCGACTAGCGGGAGGGCGAATGAGCAGTTCTTC. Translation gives CASSPTSGRANEQFF.

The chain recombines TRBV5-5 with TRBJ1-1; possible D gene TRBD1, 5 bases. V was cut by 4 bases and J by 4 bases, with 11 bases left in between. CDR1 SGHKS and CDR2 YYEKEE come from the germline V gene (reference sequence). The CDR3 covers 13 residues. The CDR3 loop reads CASSPGGGTEAFF. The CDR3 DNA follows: TGTGCCAGCAGCCCCGGGGGTGGCACTGAAGCTTTCTTT.

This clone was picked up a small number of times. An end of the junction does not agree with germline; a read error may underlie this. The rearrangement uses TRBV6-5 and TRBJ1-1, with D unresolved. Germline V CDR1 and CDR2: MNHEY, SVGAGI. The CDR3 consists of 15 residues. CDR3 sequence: CASSDSQDPYTEAFF. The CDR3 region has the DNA TGTGCCAGCAGTGACTCCCAGGATCCTTACACTGAAGCTTTCTTT.

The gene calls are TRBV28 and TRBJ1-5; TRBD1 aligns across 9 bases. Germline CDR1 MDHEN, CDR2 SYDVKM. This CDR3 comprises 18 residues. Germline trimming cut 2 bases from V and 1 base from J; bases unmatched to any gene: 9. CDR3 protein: CASSLGGQGVGSNQPQHF. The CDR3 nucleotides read TGTGCCAGCAGTTTAGGGGGACAGGGAGTTGGAAGCAATCAGCCCCAGCATTTT.

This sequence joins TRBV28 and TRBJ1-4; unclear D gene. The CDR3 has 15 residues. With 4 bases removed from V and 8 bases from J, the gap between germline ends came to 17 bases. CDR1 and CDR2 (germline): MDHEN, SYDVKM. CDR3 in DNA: TGTGCCAGCAGTTCCCTCGGAGGAGCGAGGGAAAAACTGTTTTTT. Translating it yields CASSSLGGAREKLFF.

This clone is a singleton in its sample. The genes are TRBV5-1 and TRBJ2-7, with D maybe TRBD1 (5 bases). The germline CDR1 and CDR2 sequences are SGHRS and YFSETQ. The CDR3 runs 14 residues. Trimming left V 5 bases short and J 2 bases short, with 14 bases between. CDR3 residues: CASSQGASAYEQYF. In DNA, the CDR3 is TGCGCCAGCAGTCAAGGGGCCTCCGCCTACGAGCAGTACTTC.

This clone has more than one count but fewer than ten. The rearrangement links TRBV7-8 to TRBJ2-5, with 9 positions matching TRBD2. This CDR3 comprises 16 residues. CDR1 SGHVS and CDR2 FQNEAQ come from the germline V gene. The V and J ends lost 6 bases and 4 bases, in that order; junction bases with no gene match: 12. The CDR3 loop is CASSSQSGRFGETQYF. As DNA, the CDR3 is TGTGCCAGCAGTTCCCAAAGCGGGAGGTTTGGAGAGACCCAGTACTTC.

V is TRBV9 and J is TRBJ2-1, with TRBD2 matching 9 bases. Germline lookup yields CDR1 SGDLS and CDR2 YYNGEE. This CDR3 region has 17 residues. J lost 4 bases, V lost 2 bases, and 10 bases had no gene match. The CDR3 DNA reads TGTGCCAGCAGCGTGTTTAGCGGGAGTAGTGCGTACAATGAGCAGTTCTTC. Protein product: CASSVFSGSSAYNEQFF.

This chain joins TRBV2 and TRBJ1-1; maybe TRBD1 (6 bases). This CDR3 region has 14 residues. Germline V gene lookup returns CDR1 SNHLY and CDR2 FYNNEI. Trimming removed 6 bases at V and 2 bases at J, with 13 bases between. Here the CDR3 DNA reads TGTGCCAGCAGATGGACAGAGGAAAACACTGAAGCTTTCTTT. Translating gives CASRWTEENTEAFF.

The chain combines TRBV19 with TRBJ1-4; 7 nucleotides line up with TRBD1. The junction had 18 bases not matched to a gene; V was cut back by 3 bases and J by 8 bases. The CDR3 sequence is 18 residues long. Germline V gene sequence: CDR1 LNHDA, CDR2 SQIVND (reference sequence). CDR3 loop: CASSIFWQGEIHREKLFF. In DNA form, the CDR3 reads TGTGCCAGTAGTATCTTCTGGCAGGGGGAGATCCATCGAGAAAAACTGTTTTTT.

Here the CDR3 reads CASGLVLRGGTEAFF. The CDR3 DNA follows: TGTGCTAGTGGTTTGGTACTTAGGGGTGGGACTGAAGCTTTCTTT. The V and J genes are TRBV12-5 and TRBJ1-1; perhaps TRBD1 as D (5 bases). Trimming removed 0 bases from V and 5 bases from J, with 13 bases in between. The germline gives CDR1 LGHNT, CDR2 FRNRAP. There are 15 residues in the CDR3.

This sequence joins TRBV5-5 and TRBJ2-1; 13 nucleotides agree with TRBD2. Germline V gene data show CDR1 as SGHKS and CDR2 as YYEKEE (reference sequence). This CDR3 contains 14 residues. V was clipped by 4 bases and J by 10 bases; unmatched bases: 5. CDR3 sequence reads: CASSRTSGRREQFF. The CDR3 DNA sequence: TGTGCCAGCAGCCGGACTAGCGGGAGACGCGAGCAGTTCTTC.

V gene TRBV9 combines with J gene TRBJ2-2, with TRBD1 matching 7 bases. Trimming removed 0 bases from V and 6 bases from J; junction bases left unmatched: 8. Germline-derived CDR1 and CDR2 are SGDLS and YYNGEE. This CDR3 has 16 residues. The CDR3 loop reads CASSVGADRVPGELFF. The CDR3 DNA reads TGTGCCAGCAGCGTAGGTGCCGACAGGGTCCCCGGGGAGCTGTTTTTT.

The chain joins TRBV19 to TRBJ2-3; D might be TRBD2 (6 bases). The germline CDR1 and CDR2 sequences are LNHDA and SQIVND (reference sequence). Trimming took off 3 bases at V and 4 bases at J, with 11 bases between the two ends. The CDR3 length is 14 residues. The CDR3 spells CASSMRGLADTQYF. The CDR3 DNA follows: TGTGCCAGTAGTATGAGGGGACTCGCAGATACGCAGTATTTT.

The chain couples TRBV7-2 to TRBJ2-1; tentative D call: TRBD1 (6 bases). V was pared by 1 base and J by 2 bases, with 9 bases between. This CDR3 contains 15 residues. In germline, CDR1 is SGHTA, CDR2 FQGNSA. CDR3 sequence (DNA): TGTGCCAGCAGCTTAGGTCAGGGGCCCTACAATGAGCAGTTCTTC. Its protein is CASSLGQGPYNEQFF. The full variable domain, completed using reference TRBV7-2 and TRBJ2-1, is GAGVSQSPSNKVTEKGKDVELRCDPISGHTALYWYRQSLGQGLEFLIYFQGNSAPDKSGLPSDRFSAERTGGSVSTLTIQRTQQEDSAVYLCASSLGQGPYNEQFFGPGTRLTVL.

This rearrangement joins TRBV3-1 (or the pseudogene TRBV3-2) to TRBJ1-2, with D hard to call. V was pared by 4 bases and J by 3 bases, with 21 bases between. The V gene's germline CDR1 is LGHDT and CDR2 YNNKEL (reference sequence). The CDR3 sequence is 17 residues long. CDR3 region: CASSPYGSGSEDYGYTF. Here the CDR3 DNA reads TGTGCCAGCAGCCCATATGGGTCTGGGTCGGAGGACTATGGCTACACCTTC.

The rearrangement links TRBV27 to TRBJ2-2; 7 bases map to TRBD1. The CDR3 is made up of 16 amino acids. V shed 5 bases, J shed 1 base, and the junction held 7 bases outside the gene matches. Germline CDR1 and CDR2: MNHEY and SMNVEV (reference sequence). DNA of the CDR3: TGTGCCAGCAGTCCGACCGGGACAGTGAACACCGGGGAGCTGTTTTTT. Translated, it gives CASSPTGTVNTGELFF.

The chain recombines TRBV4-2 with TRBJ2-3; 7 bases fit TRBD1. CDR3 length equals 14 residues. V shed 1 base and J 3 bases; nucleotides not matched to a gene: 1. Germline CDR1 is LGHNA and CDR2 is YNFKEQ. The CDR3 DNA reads TGTGCCAGCAGCCAAGGGGGACAGACAGATACGCAGTATTTT. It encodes CASSQGGQTDTQYF.

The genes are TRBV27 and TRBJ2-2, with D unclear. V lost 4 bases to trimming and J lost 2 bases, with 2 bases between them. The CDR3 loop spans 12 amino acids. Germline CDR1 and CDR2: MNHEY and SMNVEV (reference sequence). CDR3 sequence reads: CASSSNTGELFF. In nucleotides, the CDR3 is TGTGCCAGCAGTTCTAACACCGGGGAGCTGTTTTTT.

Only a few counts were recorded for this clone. CDR3 sequence reads: CASARQANYYGYTF. The DNA for the CDR3 is TGTGCCAGCGCAAGACAGGCCAACTACTATGGCTACACCTTC. This chain connects TRBV6-5 to TRBJ1-2, with D maybe TRBD1 (6 bases). CDR1 is MNHEY and CDR2 is SVGAGI in the germline V gene. Trimming removed 8 bases from V and 3 bases from J, with 16 bases in between. CDR3 size: 14 residues.

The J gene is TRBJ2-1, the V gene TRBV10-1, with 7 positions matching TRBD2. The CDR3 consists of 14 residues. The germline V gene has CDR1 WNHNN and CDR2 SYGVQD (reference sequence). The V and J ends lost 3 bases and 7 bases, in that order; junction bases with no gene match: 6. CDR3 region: CASSDTGGGNEQFF. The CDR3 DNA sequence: TGCGCCAGCAGTGATACCGGGGGAGGGAATGAGCAGTTCTTC.

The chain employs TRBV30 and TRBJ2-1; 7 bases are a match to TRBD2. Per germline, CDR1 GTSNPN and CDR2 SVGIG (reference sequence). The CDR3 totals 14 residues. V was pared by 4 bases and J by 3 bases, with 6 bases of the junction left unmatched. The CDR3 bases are TGTGCCTGGATGCCTAGCGGAAACTACAATGAGCAGTTCTTC. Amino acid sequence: CAWMPSGNYNEQFF.

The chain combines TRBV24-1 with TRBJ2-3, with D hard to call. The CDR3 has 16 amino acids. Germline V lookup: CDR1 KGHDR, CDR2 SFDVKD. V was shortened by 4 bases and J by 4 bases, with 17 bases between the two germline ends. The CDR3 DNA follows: TGTGCCACCAGTGACCCCGGGTCTCCGTGGGCAGATACGCAGTATTTT. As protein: CATSDPGSPWADTQYF.

The CDR3 bases are TGCGCCAGCAGCTTGCAGTTAGCGGGAGGTATTGAGCAGTTCTTC. Its protein product is CASSLQLAGGIEQFF. The J gene is TRBJ2-1, the V gene TRBV5-1; 10 bases agree with TRBD2. Germline assignment: CDR1 SGHRS and CDR2 YFSETQ. CDR3 length: 15 amino acids. V lost 1 base and J lost 9; bases outside the gene matches: 7.